These 15 T cell receptor beta chains were all obtained from the same sample, sequenced in a study of blood T cell repertoires in COVID-19. Assay used: immunoSEQ multiplex PCR; TCRdb lists only in-frame clones, some missing. The table shows 23,000 or so clones, with just over 90% occurring only once. Sequenced sample: peripheral blood. These TCRs come from a human donor in a cohort sampled during active COVID-19.

The CDR3 DNA reads TGTGCCAGTAGTACTCTTGGACAGGGTGACAATTCACCCCTCCACTTT. This codes for CASSTLGQGDNSPLHF. The chain links TRBV19 to TRBJ1-6; 8 nucleotides line up with TRBD1. V lost 4 bases, J lost 7 bases, and 9 bases stayed unmatched. Germline V gene data show CDR1 as LNHDA and CDR2 as SQIVND (reference sequence). The CDR3 is 16 residues long.

This clone is a singleton in its sample. The chain combines TRBV12-3 or TRBV12-4 with TRBJ2-3; no clear D. The CDR3 contains 11 residues. The V end was cut by 8 bases, the J end by 6 bases, with 9 bases between. CDR3 sequence: CASLLADTQYF. In nucleotides, the CDR3 is TGTGCCAGCCTTCTCGCGGATACGCAGTATTTT.

This chain links TRBV30 with TRBJ1-6; D unresolved. From germline, CDR1 is GTSNPN and CDR2 SVGIG (reference sequence). Trimming removed 4 bases from V and 7 bases from J, with 14 bases in between. The CDR3 runs 14 residues. The CDR3 DNA reads TGTGCCTGGAATCCGGGGAGGGTGAATTCACCCCTCCACTTT. Translating gives CAWNPGRVNSPLHF.

V is TRBV18 and J is TRBJ2-7; D not resolved. The CDR3 length is 13 residues. The V and J ends lost 6 bases and 0 bases respectively, with 9 bases between them. The germline V gene has CDR1 KGHSH and CDR2 LQKENI. The DNA for the CDR3 is TGTGCCAGCTCCTTTACTCGCTCCTACGAGCAGTACTTC. Its translation: CASSFTRSYEQYF.

V and J are TRBV5-1 and TRBJ1-1; possible D gene TRBD1, 6 bases. V was cut by 0 bases and J by 1 base, with 10 bases left in between. Germline CDR1 SGHRS, CDR2 YFSETQ. This CDR3 region has 15 residues. The CDR3 protein is CASSLGDRPNTEAFF. Here the CDR3 DNA reads TGCGCCAGCAGCTTGGGAGACAGGCCGAACACTGAAGCTTTCTTT.

V usage is TRBV10-2 and J usage is TRBJ1-5; 10 bases are shared with TRBD1. Per germline, CDR1 WSHSY and CDR2 SAAADI. This CDR3 contains 16 residues. V trimming: 7 bases; J trimming: 4 bases; junction bases outside the gene matches: 10. CDR3 nucleotides: TGCGCCAGCACAAGTTCCTGGACAGGGGGGAATCAGCCCCAGCATTTT. It specifies CASTSSWTGGNQPQHF.

This clone turned up a few times. This chain links TRBV7-9 with TRBJ1-5, with a weak D call TRBD1 (6 bases). The germline V gene has CDR1 SEHNR and CDR2 FQNEAQ (reference sequence). The CDR3 length is 14 residues. With 5 bases removed from V and 5 bases from J, the gap between germline ends came to 13 bases. In nucleotides, the CDR3 is TGTGCCAGCAGCCCAAGGACAGACTATCAGCCCCAGCATTTT. Its protein is CASSPRTDYQPQHF.

A note on this clone: At one end the junction does not follow the germline gene, possibly because of a read error. Other DNA sequences in the same sample also yield this CDR3. This CDR3 is CAINPGTGESPLHF. In DNA, the CDR3 is TGTGCCATCAACCCCGGGACAGGGGAGTCACCTCTCCACTTT. This chain links TRBV10-3 with TRBJ1-6, with 10 nucleotides matching TRBD1. Germline values: CDR1 ENHRY, CDR2 SYGVKD. The CDR3 has 14 residues.

This clone has just one count. This chain links TRBV12-5 with TRBJ2-5, with TRBD2 matching over 9 bases. This CDR3 contains 13 residues. CDR1 is LGHNT and CDR2 is FRNRAP in the germline V gene. The V and J ends lost 6 bases and 4 bases, in that order; junction bases with no gene match: 3. The CDR3 reads CASGTGLAETQYF. The CDR3 coding sequence is TGTGCTAGTGGGACGGGACTAGCAGAGACCCAGTACTTC.

J is TRBJ2-7 and V is TRBV5-4; D not resolved. Germline assignment: CDR1 SGHNT and CDR2 YYREEE (reference sequence). V shed 0 bases and J shed 2 bases, with 6 bases lying between them. The CDR3 is 13 amino acids. CDR3 DNA sequence: TGTGCCAGCAGCTTGGACACGACCTACGAGCAGTACTTC. Translated: CASSLDTTYEQYF.

The gene calls are TRBV4-1 and TRBJ1-6; 7 bases agree with TRBD1. Germline V gene data show CDR1 as MGHRA and CDR2 as YSYEKL. CDR3 length: 16 residues. V shed 2 bases and J 9 bases; nucleotides not matched to a gene: 10. The CDR3 here is CASSQRGDRVRSPLHF. The CDR3 DNA reads TGCGCCAGCAGCCAAAGGGGAGACAGGGTACGTTCACCCCTCCACTTT.

V is TRBV29-1 and J is TRBJ2-7; D is perhaps TRBD1 (6 bases). Germline assignment: CDR1 SQVTM and CDR2 ANQGSEA. Deletions cut 6 bases from V and 2 bases from J, with 14 bases between. This CDR3 spans 13 amino acids. The CDR3 is CSVGLGATYEQYF. The CDR3, as DNA: TGCAGCGTGGGTCTGGGGGCCACCTACGAGCAGTACTTC.

The genes are TRBV2 and TRBJ2-5; D uncertain. Germline-derived CDR1 and CDR2 are SNHLY and FYNNEI. Trimming shortened V by 8 bases and J by 0 bases, and 13 bases separated the two germline ends. This CDR3 is built from 14 residues. CDR3 protein: CASYPRIYQETQYF. The CDR3 region has the DNA TGTGCCAGCTACCCCAGGATCTACCAAGAGACCCAGTACTTC.

The chain couples TRBV11-3 to TRBJ2-5; D may be TRBD2 (6 bases). From germline, CDR1 is SGHNT and CDR2 YENEEA. V was cut by 4 bases and J by 2 bases, with 8 bases left in between. CDR3 length: 13 residues. The CDR3 coding sequence is TGTGCCAGCAGCTGGGGGGTTCAAGAGACCCAGTACTTC. This codes for CASSWGVQETQYF. Using reference TRBV11-3 and TRBJ2-5 for the parts outside the CDR3, the full variable domain is EAGVVQSPRYKIIEKKQPVAFWCNPISGHNTLYWYLQNLGQGPELLIRYENEEAVDDSQLPKDRFSAERLKGVDSTLKIQPAELGDSAVYLCASSWGVQETQYFGPGTRLLVL.

This clone was picked up one time. V and J are TRBV19 and TRBJ1-2; unclear D gene. This CDR3 is built from 14 residues. With 7 bases removed from V and 2 bases from J, the gap between germline ends came to 14 bases. Germline loops: CDR1 LNHDA, CDR2 SQIVND (reference sequence). CDR3: CASKEHGSNYGYTF. The CDR3 nucleotides are TGTGCCAGTAAGGAGCACGGGTCGAACTATGGCTACACCTTC.